The rows below give T cell receptor beta chains drawn from one sample of a study of T cells in Graves' hyperthyroidism and ophthalmopathy. TCRdb reprocessed the multiplex PCR reads via MiXCR and lists one record per CDR3 protein. The sample shows almost 500,000 distinct CDR3 sequences, under 25% of them seen only once. Sequencing was performed on blood. These receptors all come from a woman aged 70 to 79 with Graves' ophthalmopathy. CDR3s include the opening cysteine and the closing phenylalanine or tryptophan. Each record gives: V gene, D gene, J gene, clone size, CDR3 DNA, CDR3 protein. A D gene is named only where the DNA matches it firmly. A row's size may be missing; if present it is once, few, many or a size class.

TRBV4-3	.	TRBJ2-1	.	TGCGCCAGCAGCCAAGATTTCCCCGGGGGCCCCAATGAGCAGTTCTTC	CASSQDFPGGPNEQFF
TRBV6-1	.	TRBJ2-4	many	TGTGCCAGCAGTGAACGCGGGGATGGTCCCAAAAACATTCAGTACTTC	CASSERGDGPKNIQYF
TRBV7-9	TRBD2	TRBJ2-2	.	TGTGCCAGCAGCTGGGGGGGAGAGGTGGCCCCCGGGGAGCTGTTTTTT	CASSWGGEVAPGELFF
TRBV5-1	TRBD1	TRBJ2-1	.	TGCGCCAGCAGCTGGGGACAGGGGGGTAATGAGCAGTTCTTC	CASSWGQGGNEQFF
TRBV2	TRBD2	TRBJ2-5	many	TGTGCCAGCAAGCCGGGACTAGTGTTGGAGACCCAGTACTTC	CASKPGLVLETQYF
TRBV29-1	TRBD2	TRBJ2-5	once	TGCAGCCCGGGAGGGGGGCTGGGGGAGACCCAGTACTTC	CSPGGGLGETQYF
TRBV30	.	TRBJ1-3	.	TGTGCCTGGAGTCCTACAGCCTCTGGAAACACCATATATTTT	CAWSPTASGNTIYF
TRBV7-2	.	TRBJ2-7	.	TGTGCCAGCAGCTTAGACGGGGGAAGGCCCTACGAGCAGTACTTC	CASSLDGGRPYEQYF
TRBV2	.	TRBJ2-5	many	TGTGCCAGCAGCGGGCAGGAAAAAGAGACCCAGTACTTC	CASSGQEKETQYF
TRBV7-9	.	TRBJ2-5	few	TGTGCCAGCAGCTACGGGGGTTGGGAGACCCAGTACTTC	CASSYGGWETQYF
TRBV7-9	TRBD2	TRBJ2-3	few	TGTGCCAGCAGCCCGTTAGGGACTAGCGGGAGCACAGATACGCAGTATTTT	CASSPLGTSGSTDTQYF
TRBV28	TRBD1	TRBJ1-1	.	TGTGCCAGCTACCACAGGGGTCCGGACACTGAAGCTTTCTTT	CASYHRGPDTEAFF
TRBV2	.	TRBJ1-1	.	TGTGCCAGCAGTGCTAACATGAACACTGAAGCTTTCTTT	CASSANMNTEAFF
TRBV12-3/TRBV12-4	.	TRBJ1-1	.	TGTGCCAGCAGTTTTCGACACCCTTCTAAAGCTTTCTTT	CASSFRHPSKAFF
TRBV7-9	TRBD2	TRBJ2-3	.	TGTGCCAGCAGCTTCAACGTCGCTAGCGGGAGGACAGATACGCAGTATTTT	CASSFNVASGRTDTQYF
TRBV4-1	TRBD2	TRBJ2-1	.	TGCGCCAGCAGCCAAGAAATTAGCGGGAGGGCTGACAATGAGCAGTTCTTC	CASSQEISGRADNEQFF
TRBV7-9	TRBD2	TRBJ2-1	.	TGTGCCAGCACCTTAAGGACTAGCGGCCACAATGAGCAGTTCTTC	CASTLRTSGHNEQFF
TRBV4-1	.	TRBJ2-3	.	TGCGCCAGCAGCCAAGACGGGAGTAGGGGAGATACGCAGTATTTT	CASSQDGSRGDTQYF
TRBV2	TRBD2	TRBJ2-7	.	TGTGCCAGCAGGCTAGGGACTAGCGGTCTTGGGCAGTACTTC	CASRLGTSGLGQYF
TRBV13	TRBD1	TRBJ1-1	.	TGTACCAGCAGCGCCAGACAGGGAAAGGGGACCACTGAAGCTTTCTTT	CTSSARQGKGTTEAFF
TRBV6-5	TRBD2	TRBJ2-1	many	TGTGCCAGCAGTTACGGGGAGGGCTACTACAATGAGCAGTTCTTC	CASSYGEGYYNEQFF
TRBV6-9	.	TRBJ1-2	.	TGTGCCAGCAGTTACTCGTTAGCTAACTATGGCTACACCTTC	CASSYSLANYGYTF
TRBV19	.	TRBJ1-6	.	TGTGCCAGTAGTGGGCGGGCAGATTATAATTCACCCCTCCACTTT	CASSGRADYNSPLHF
TRBV19	TRBD1	TRBJ1-2	few	TGTGCCAGTACCCCGGCAGACAGGGGGAACTATGGCTACACCTTC	CASTPADRGNYGYTF